The 14 T cell receptor beta chains below all came from one sample that was sequenced in a study of shared clonotypes between healthy human individuals. This table comes from immunoSEQ multiplex PCR, and its TCRdb copy is limited to in-frame clones, with some not included. The top ten clones hold 10% to 15% of a sample with roughly 480,000 clones, about 80% of them seen once. The specimen sequenced was PBMCs. Receptors were obtained from a woman in her forties in good health. Some clones in this sample may be carry-over from other donors' samples.

V and J are TRBV4-2 and TRBJ1-1; a weak D match, TRBD1 (6 bases). The CDR3 contains 17 residues. The germline V gene has CDR1 LGHNA and CDR2 YNFKEQ. V was clipped by 2 bases and J by 3 bases, with 19 bases between them. CDR3 in DNA: TGTGCCAGCAGCCAATCTCTTTCGGGGGCTGGGGACACTGAAGCTTTCTTT. Its translation: CASSQSLSGAGDTEAFF.

The V and J genes are TRBV30 and TRBJ2-2; 7 bases line up with TRBD2. Germline trimming cut 5 bases from V and 7 bases from J; bases unmatched to any gene: 10. In germline, CDR1 is GTSNPN, CDR2 SVGIG (reference sequence). The CDR3 has 14 residues. CDR3 loop: CAWDLGRAVGELFF. For the CDR3, the DNA is TGTGCCTGGGACCTTGGGAGGGCTGTCGGGGAGCTGTTTTTT.

To note about this clone: This may arise from a read error, as a much more abundant clone is one base away. The chain uses TRBV7-2 and TRBJ2-3; D ambiguous. V was shortened by 4 bases and J by 1 base, with 3 bases between the two germline ends. The CDR3 loop spans 12 amino acids. Germline V gene data show CDR1 as SGHTA and CDR2 as FQGNSA. The CDR3, as DNA: TGTGCCAGCAGCTCCCGCACAGATACGCAGTATTTT. Protein sequence: CASSSRTDTQYF.

J is TRBJ1-1 and V is TRBV10-3; 8 nucleotides line up with TRBD1. V shed 8 bases, J shed 7 bases, and the junction held 12 bases outside the gene matches. Germline V gene data show CDR1 as ENHRY and CDR2 as SYGVKD. CDR3 length: 14 residues. CDR3: CAISEDRAYGEAFF. CDR3 DNA: TGTGCCATCTCCGAGGACAGGGCTTACGGTGAAGCTTTCTTT.

The rearrangement joins TRBV5-1 to TRBJ2-6, with D perhaps matching TRBD1 (6 bases). V was clipped by 3 bases and J by 0 bases, with 16 bases between them. The CDR3 sequence is 18 residues long. Per the germline V gene, CDR1 is SGHRS and CDR2 is YFSETQ. The chain's CDR3 is CASSSTLGQRSGANVLTF. As DNA, the CDR3 is TGCGCCAGCAGCTCAACCCTCGGACAGCGCTCTGGGGCCAACGTCCTGACTTTC.

The V gene is TRBV9, the J gene TRBJ2-5; weak D call: TRBD2 (6 bases). The germline V gene encodes CDR1 SGDLS and CDR2 YYNGEE. The CDR3 sequence is 14 residues long. The V and J ends lost 3 bases and 1 base respectively, with 10 bases between them. The CDR3 sequence: CASSARAGQETQYF. In DNA form, the CDR3 reads TGTGCCAGCAGCGCGAGAGCGGGCCAAGAGACCCAGTACTTC.

The CDR3 here is CATSPLGVDSYEQYF. The CDR3 coding sequence is TGTGCCACCAGCCCACTGGGAGTGGACTCCTACGAGCAGTACTTC. This chain joins TRBV15 and TRBJ2-7; the D gene is possibly TRBD2 (5 bases). The CDR3 spans 15 residues. Germline-derived CDR1 and CDR2 are LNHNV and YYDKDF (reference sequence). The V gene lost 5 bases and the J gene lost 0 bases, with 14 bases spanning the gap. The full variable domain, completed using reference TRBV15 and TRBJ2-7, is DAMVIQNPRYQVTQFGKPVTLSCSQTLNHNVMYWYQQKSSQAPKLLFHYYDKDFNNEADTPDNFQSRRPNTSFCFLDIRSPGLGDTAMYLCATSPLGVDSYEQYFGPGTRLTVT.

The CDR3 DNA reads TGTGCCTGGAGCGACCTCTTTGGGCAACACGAGCAGTACTTC. Residues: CAWSDLFGQHEQYF. The rearrangement links TRBV30 to TRBJ2-7, with unresolved D. The CDR3 loop spans 14 amino acids. Trimming took 3 bases from V and 5 from J, leaving 17 bases between them. The germline V gene has CDR1 GTSNPN and CDR2 SVGIG (reference sequence).

The chain uses TRBV7-2 and TRBJ2-2, with 10 bases fitting TRBD1. CDR3 length: 15 residues. The trim removed 5 bases at V and 5 bases at J, leaving 5 bases unmatched. Germline loops: CDR1 SGHTA, CDR2 FQGNSA. The CDR3: CASSPGQGGTGELFF. The CDR3, as DNA: TGTGCCAGCAGCCCAGGACAGGGGGGTACCGGGGAGCTGTTTTTT.

V usage is TRBV5-1 and J usage is TRBJ2-1; D remains ambiguous. The CDR3 extends over 15 amino acids. Trimming stripped 0 bases from V and 6 bases from J, with 13 bases between. Germline CDR1 is SGHRS and CDR2 is YFSETQ. In nucleotides, the CDR3 is TGCGCCAGCAGCTTGGGAAGCTCCTACCCCAATGAGCAGTTCTTC. Residues: CASSLGSSYPNEQFF.

The chain combines TRBV7-6 with TRBJ2-7; TRBD1 might be the D (5 bases). The CDR3 totals 15 residues. With 5 bases removed from V and 6 bases from J, the gap between germline ends came to 20 bases. CDR1 SGHVS and CDR2 FNYEAQ come from the germline V gene. The CDR3 DNA reads as TGTGCCAGCAGCATACACTTCGGACAAGCTATCGAGCAGTACTTC. Protein product: CASSIHFGQAIEQYF.

This chain uses TRBV27 with TRBJ1-5; 7 positions match TRBD1. Trimming removed 3 bases from V and 8 bases from J; junction bases left unmatched: 10. Germline CDR1 MNHEY, CDR2 SMNVEV (reference sequence). The CDR3 runs to 15 residues. CDR3 nucleotide sequence: TGTGCCAGCAGTTTCCCTGGACAGGTCCGGGAGCCCCAGCATTTT. Protein: CASSFPGQVREPQHF.

This clone came up once. The rearrangement joins TRBV4-1 to TRBJ2-1; D gene unclear. Trimming took 1 base from V and 0 from J, leaving 7 bases between them. CDR3 length: 15 residues. Germline lookup yields CDR1 MGHRA and CDR2 YSYEKL. The chain's CDR3 is CASSQAWGSYNEQFF. The CDR3 nucleotides read TGCGCCAGCAGCCAAGCCTGGGGCTCCTACAATGAGCAGTTCTTC.

Many counts were recorded for this clone. The J gene is TRBJ2-1, the V gene TRBV11-2; TRBD2 aligns across 12 bases. V shed 8 bases and J 4 bases; nucleotides not matched to a gene: 3. CDR1 SGHAT and CDR2 FQNNGV come from the germline V gene. CDR3 length equals 14 residues. The CDR3 sequence: CASQTSGRYNEQFF. The CDR3 DNA reads TGTGCCAGCCAGACTAGCGGGAGATACAATGAGCAGTTCTTC. Filled out from reference TRBV11-2 and TRBJ2-1, the complete variable domain reads EAGVAQSPRYKIIEKRQSVAFWCNPISGHATLYWYQQILGQGPKLLIQFQNNGVVDDSQLPKDRFSAERLKGVDSTLKIQPAKLEDSAVYLCASQTSGRYNEQFFGPGTRLTVL.